Following are 27 T cell receptor beta chains from one sample sequenced in a study of cytomegalovirus exposure and HLA in healthy donors. Libraries were prepared by immunoSEQ multiplex PCR; TCRdb keeps only in-frame clonotypes and omits some of them. The data show a few hundred thousand clones, 80% to 90% seen once. What was sequenced was PBMCs. Receptor source: a young woman in good health and CMV-seronegative.

The chain joins TRBV30 to TRBJ1-1, with 10 bases lining up with TRBD1. After removal of 3 bases from V and 10 bases from J, the junction contained 8 bases not matched to a gene. CDR3 length: 13 residues. CDR1 is GTSNPN and CDR2 is SVGIG in the germline V gene (reference sequence). This chain's CDR3 is CAWRLDRGRSAFF. In DNA form, the CDR3 reads TGTGCCTGGAGACTCGACAGGGGGCGATCAGCTTTCTTT.

The rearrangement links TRBV25-1 to TRBJ1-4, with a possible D match to TRBD1 (6 bases). In germline, CDR1 is MGHDK, CDR2 SYGVNS. The CDR3 spans 15 residues. Trimming removed 0 bases at V and 8 bases at J, with 13 bases between. CDR3 DNA: TGTGCCAGCAGTGAATATCGAGGGGGTGGCGAAAAACTGTTTTTT. Amino acid sequence: CASSEYRGGGEKLFF.

This sequence joins TRBV27 and TRBJ1-4; TRBD1 matches 7 bases. The CDR3 totals 13 residues. Trimming cost V 5 bases and J 8 bases; bases outside gene matches: 5. Looked up from germline, CDR1 is MNHEY and CDR2 is SMNVEV (reference sequence). The CDR3, as DNA: TGTGCCAGCAGTCGGGACAGAAGGGAAAAACTGTTTTTT. Encoded protein: CASSRDRREKLFF.

The count of this clone is one. The gene calls are TRBV19 and TRBJ2-3; D gene ambiguous. The CDR3 consists of 13 residues. CDR1 is LNHDA, CDR2 SQIVND, per germline (reference sequence). Trimming cost V 9 bases and J 0 bases, with 10 bases left between them. The CDR3, as DNA: TGTGCCAGCTCGAAAGCTAGCACAGATACGCAGTATTTT. Amino acid sequence: CASSKASTDTQYF.

The chain is built from TRBV6-6 and TRBJ2-1; 9 nucleotides agree with TRBD1. The V gene's germline CDR1 is MNHNY and CDR2 SVGAGI (reference sequence). The CDR3 is 15 residues long. The V segment lost 5 bases and the J segment 7 bases; nucleotides outside the gene matches: 9. The CDR3, as DNA: TGTGCCAGCAGTAGCACAGGGGGCAGGATTAATGAGCAGTTCTTC. Amino acids: CASSSTGGRINEQFF.

The rearrangement links TRBV6-4 to TRBJ2-3; 12 nucleotides align to TRBD2. The CDR3 loop spans 16 amino acids. V dropped 4 bases and J dropped 3; count of bases not matched to a gene: 5. CDR1 is MRHNA and CDR2 is SNTAGT in the germline V gene. CDR3 loop: CASSASSGGATDTQYF. In nucleotides, the CDR3 is TGTGCCAGCAGTGCCTCTAGCGGGGGGGCTACAGATACGCAGTATTTT.

The chain links TRBV4-1 to TRBJ2-3; 8 bases are shared with TRBD2. Germline V gene lookup returns CDR1 MGHRA and CDR2 YSYEKL. J lost 3 bases, V lost 3 bases, and 5 bases had no gene match. The CDR3 extends over 15 amino acids. CDR3 loop: CASSQWSSGTDTQYF. The DNA for the CDR3 is TGCGCCAGCAGCCAGTGGTCTAGCGGGACAGATACGCAGTATTTT.

This sequence joins TRBV25-1 and TRBJ2-1, with TRBD1 identical over 11 bases. Trimming took 7 bases from V and 7 from J; bases not matched to a gene: 9. Germline-derived CDR1 and CDR2 are MGHDK and SYGVNS. The CDR3 runs 15 residues. The CDR3 DNA follows: TGTGCCAGCAAGCCTGGACAGGGGGCGATTAATGAGCAGTTCTTC. Translating it yields CASKPGQGAINEQFF.

V is TRBV6-5 and J is TRBJ1-2; D perhaps matches TRBD1 (6 bases). V gave up 2 bases and J gave up 3 bases, with 7 bases separating them. Germline V gene sequence: CDR1 MNHEY, CDR2 SVGAGI. This CDR3 spans 13 amino acids. CDR3 loop: CASSYKGDYGYTF. In DNA, the CDR3 is TGTGCCAGCAGTTACAAGGGGGACTATGGCTACACCTTC.

This CDR3 is CASSLGGENTIYF. The DNA of the CDR3 is TGTGCCAGCAGTTTAGGGGGGGAAAACACCATATATTTT. The rearrangement uses TRBV27 and TRBJ1-3; possibly TRBD1 for D (5 bases). This CDR3 comprises 13 residues. CDR1 is MNHEY, CDR2 SMNVEV, per germline (reference sequence). Trimming stripped 2 bases from V and 6 bases from J, with 8 bases between.

V usage is TRBV2 and J usage is TRBJ2-1, with 11 bases aligning to TRBD1. This CDR3 spans 15 amino acids. CDR1 and CDR2 (germline): SNHLY, FYNNEI. The junction had 9 bases not matched to a gene; V was cut back by 6 bases and J by 8 bases. The CDR3 loop is CASSTRDRGSDEQFF. CDR3 sequence (DNA): TGTGCCAGCAGCACCCGGGACAGGGGGTCCGATGAGCAGTTCTTC.

The chain is built from TRBV9 and TRBJ1-1; D may be TRBD1 (5 bases). CDR1 and CDR2 (germline): SGDLS, YYNGEE. The CDR3 consists of 13 residues. V was cut by 4 bases and J by 6 bases, with 13 bases left in between. The CDR3 DNA follows: TGTGCCAGCAGCATAGACCTGGGGCCTGAAGCTTTCTTT. This translates into CASSIDLGPEAFF.

This sequence joins TRBV2 and TRBJ2-6; D is perhaps TRBD2 (6 bases). CDR3 length: 18 residues. V was clipped by 8 bases and J by 0 bases, with 20 bases between them. Germline CDR1 and CDR2: SNHLY and FYNNEI. The CDR3 DNA is TGTGCCAGCCCTGTGACTAGTCTCTCCCTCTCTGGGGCCAACGTCCTGACTTTC. It specifies CASPVTSLSLSGANVLTF. Based on the CDR3 plus reference TRBV2 and TRBJ2-6, the full variable domain is EPEVTQTPSHQVTQMGQEVILRCVPISNHLYFYWYRQILGQKVEFLVSFYNNEISEKSEIFDDQFSVERPDGSNFTLKIRSTKLEDSAMYFCASPVTSLSLSGANVLTFGAGSRLTVL.

V and J are TRBV25-1 and TRBJ1-4; D remains ambiguous. From germline, CDR1 is MGHDK and CDR2 SYGVNS. The V gene lost 1 base and the J gene lost 5 bases, with 11 bases spanning the gap. CDR3 length: 15 amino acids. CDR3 DNA sequence: TGTGCCAGCAGTGAATCTAGAGGGTTAAATGAAAAACTGTTTTTT. It codes for CASSESRGLNEKLFF. Full variable domain (rest looked up from reference TRBV25-1 and TRBJ1-4): EADIYQTPRYLVIGTGKKITLECSQTMGHDKMYWYQQDPGMELHLIHYSYGVNSTEKGDLSSESTVSRIRTEHFPLTLESARPSHTSQYLCASSESRGLNEKLFFGSGTQLSVL.

This chain links TRBV4-1 with TRBJ1-4, with TRBD1 identical over 9 bases. The CDR3 loop spans 17 amino acids. Germline CDR1 reads MGHRA; CDR2 reads YSYEKL. The ends lost 3 bases at V and 2 bases at J; junction bases unmatched: 7. The CDR3 DNA reads as TGCGCCAGCAGCCAGAACTCTGACAGGGGGACTAATGAAAAACTGTTTTTT. Its translation is CASSQNSDRGTNEKLFF.

The chain carries TRBV30 and TRBJ1-2, with D hard to call. Per the germline V gene, CDR1 is GTSNPN and CDR2 is SVGIG (reference sequence). CDR3 length equals 16 residues. Trimming took 3 bases from V and 0 from J, leaving 17 bases between them. CDR3: CAWRVGQLWANYGYTF. The CDR3 bases are TGTGCCTGGAGGGTCGGCCAACTATGGGCTAACTATGGCTACACCTTC.

This chain links TRBV29-1 with TRBJ1-1; D gene ambiguous. CDR3 length equals 13 residues. The germline V gene has CDR1 SQVTM and CDR2 ANQGSEA. The germline V and J ends were trimmed by 2 bases and 4 bases, with 11 bases remaining between them. The CDR3 reads CSVESGSGTEAFF. For the CDR3, the DNA is TGCAGCGTTGAATCGGGGTCCGGCACTGAAGCTTTCTTT.

V is TRBV30 and J is TRBJ2-1; D perhaps matches TRBD1 (6 bases). The CDR3 loop spans 12 amino acids. Germline-derived CDR1 and CDR2 are GTSNPN and SVGIG (reference sequence). V was pared by 2 bases and J by 10 bases, with 12 bases between. The chain's CDR3 is CAWSRGRGEQFF. The CDR3 nucleotides read TGTGCCTGGAGTAGGGGGAGAGGCGAGCAGTTCTTC.

V usage is TRBV6-5 and J usage is TRBJ1-2, with unresolved D. Trimming left V 0 bases short and J 7 bases short, with 15 bases between. The CDR3 contains 15 residues. Per the germline V gene, CDR1 is MNHEY and CDR2 is SVGAGI. The CDR3 nucleotides are TGTGCCAGCAGTTACTCCGGGAAGGCAATATCTGGCTACACCTTC. As protein: CASSYSGKAISGYTF.

The CDR3 nucleotides are TGTGCCAGCTCTCAACAGGAAGGTGAGCAGTACTTC. This encodes CASSQQEGEQYF. This sequence joins TRBV18 and TRBJ2-7; tentatively, D is TRBD1 (5 bases). Germline V CDR1 and CDR2: KGHSH, LQKENI. The CDR3 runs to 12 residues. Trimming left V 6 bases short and J 7 bases short, with 13 bases between.

The rearrangement links TRBV18 to TRBJ2-1; 15 bases agree with TRBD2. The junction had 3 bases not matched to a gene; V was cut back by 3 bases and J by 0 bases. This CDR3 is built from 18 residues. Germline loops: CDR1 KGHSH, CDR2 LQKENI. The DNA of the CDR3 is TGTGCCAGCTCACCGCGGACTAGCGGGAGGGCCTCCTACAATGAGCAGTTCTTC. Amino acid sequence: CASSPRTSGRASYNEQFF.

The chain uses TRBV4-1 and TRBJ1-2; no firm D call. Germline-derived CDR1 and CDR2 are MGHRA and YSYEKL. With 0 bases removed from V and 2 bases from J, the gap between germline ends came to 13 bases. The CDR3 extends over 16 amino acids. The CDR3 DNA reads as TGCGCCAGCAGCCAAGAACTTGAGCGGGGAAACTATGGCTACACCTTC. The encoded protein is CASSQELERGNYGYTF.

This sequence joins TRBV5-8 and TRBJ2-5, with 8 bases aligning to TRBD2. The J segment lost 5 bases and the V segment lost 4 bases, leaving 10 bases of the junction unmatched. The V gene's germline CDR1 is SGHTS and CDR2 YDEGEE. This CDR3 spans 15 amino acids. In nucleotides, the CDR3 is TGTGCCAGCAGCCGTTCGGGGGGGGCTGGGGAGACCCAGTACTTC. Protein product: CASSRSGGAGETQYF.

The J gene is TRBJ2-2, the V gene TRBV5-1; D ambiguous. There are 15 residues in the CDR3. The V end was cut by 4 bases, the J end by 0 bases, with 10 bases between. The germline V gene encodes CDR1 SGHRS and CDR2 YFSETQ. The CDR3, as DNA: TGCGCCAGCAGCATTACAGAGTCGAACACCGGGGAGCTGTTTTTT. This codes for CASSITESNTGELFF.

V and J are TRBV6-5 and TRBJ1-5; no firm D call. Germline loops: CDR1 MNHEY, CDR2 SVGAGI. This CDR3 is 15 amino acids long. Trimming shortened V by 0 bases and J by 0 bases, and 6 bases separated the two germline ends. The CDR3 reads CASSYSSDSNQPQHF. The CDR3 region has the DNA TGTGCCAGCAGTTACTCGTCAGATAGCAATCAGCCCCAGCATTTT.

The rearrangement joins TRBV27 to TRBJ2-3, with 11 bases identical to TRBD2. V lost 2 bases, J lost 7 bases, and 8 bases stayed unmatched. CDR1 and CDR2 (germline): MNHEY, SMNVEV (reference sequence). The CDR3 has 16 amino acids. The CDR3 sequence is CASSLKLAGVGNTQYF. The CDR3 nucleotides read TGTGCCAGCAGTTTAAAACTAGCGGGAGTAGGGAATACGCAGTATTTT.

The chain has TRBV11-3 and TRBJ2-1; TRBD2 agrees at 12 bases. Germline trimming cut 5 bases from V and 0 bases from J; bases unmatched to any gene: 11. The CDR3 extends over 19 amino acids. Germline CDR1 is SGHNT and CDR2 is YENEEA. CDR3 DNA sequence: TGTGCCAGCAGCATCCCTAGCGGGGGGGCCGACGGCTCCTACAATGAGCAGTTCTTC. Translated: CASSIPSGGADGSYNEQFF.